This T cell receptor beta chain was profiled in a study of neurological immune-mediated disorders. This CDR3 region has 15 residues. V was pared by 8 bases and J by 1 base, with 6 bases of the junction left unmatched. Stated time point: longitudinal time-point 2. Synthesis of cDNA was accomplished via 5'RACE employing 10-nucleotide random UMIs. Via MiXCR, TCRdb re-called the 5' RACE reads, giving one row per CDR3 protein. Of approximately 89,000 distinct CDR3 sequences listed, roughly an eighth are singletons. This clonotype was counted many times. Its antigen remains unknown. Study outcomes and limitations: The absence of any CDR3 amino acid sequence shared by expanded clones across subjects suggests that repertoires were private in all groups.

The chain couples TRBV12-3 or TRBV12-4 to TRBJ2-3, with 10 positions matching TRBD1. The material sequenced was PBMCs. The receptor's source is a female donor with HTLV-1-associated myelopathy (HAM/TSP). The DNA for the CDR3 is TGTGCCAGCGGACGACAGGGGGCGCGCACAGATACGCAGTATTTT. It translates to CASGRQGARTDTQYF.